These T cell receptor beta chains were read from a single sample in a study of T cell clones after liver transplantation. TCRdb's copy holds only in-frame clones and misses some; the assay was immunoSEQ multiplex PCR. The sample consists of 98,000 or so clones, around four fifths of them appearing once. The material sequenced was CD4+ T cells from blood, taken before liver transplant. The receptors here all came from a human donor who received a liver transplant. The CDR3 runs from the conserved cysteine through the conserved F or W. Fields, in order: J gene, V gene, clone size, D gene, CDR3 protein, CDR3 DNA. A D gene is named only where the DNA matches it firmly. Size values are once, few and many counts, or a class for expanded clones, and some rows have none.

j_call: TRBJ1-2
v_call: TRBV7-2
clone_size: NA
d_call: NA
cdr3_aa: CASSLDRALGGYTF
cdr3_nt: TGTGCCAGCAGCTTAGACAGGGCACTCGGTGGCTACACCTTC

j_call: TRBJ1-5
v_call: TRBV19
clone_size: NA
d_call: TRBD1
cdr3_aa: CASIDRGPNQPQHF
cdr3_nt: TGTGCCAGTATCGACAGGGGTCCTAATCAGCCCCAGCATTTT

j_call: TRBJ1-5
v_call: TRBV5-3
clone_size: few
d_call: NA
cdr3_aa: CARSPRTRTRDVNQPQHF
cdr3_nt: TGTGCCAGAAGCCCGCGGACACGAACCCGGGATGTCAATCAGCCCCAGCATTTT

j_call: TRBJ2-5
v_call: TRBV6-6
clone_size: NA
d_call: TRBD1
cdr3_aa: CASSRTGQETQYF
cdr3_nt: TGTGCCAGCAGTCGGACAGGCCAAGAGACCCAGTACTTC

j_call: TRBJ1-4
v_call: TRBV18
clone_size: NA
d_call: NA
cdr3_aa: CASSPNPAATNEKLFF
cdr3_nt: TGTGCCAGCTCACCCAATCCGGCAGCAACTAATGAAAAACTGTTTTTT

j_call: TRBJ2-7
v_call: TRBV29-1
clone_size: NA
d_call: TRBD1
cdr3_aa: CSVVATGRSYEQYF
cdr3_nt: TGCAGCGTTGTTGCGACAGGGAGATCGTACGAGCAGTACTTC

j_call: TRBJ2-2
v_call: TRBV25-1
clone_size: NA
d_call: NA
cdr3_aa: CASSIRAGELFF
cdr3_nt: TGTGCCAGCAGCATCAGGGCCGGGGAGCTGTTTTTT

j_call: TRBJ1-1
v_call: TRBV18
clone_size: NA
d_call: NA
cdr3_aa: CASSPQAEAFF
cdr3_nt: TGTGCCAGCTCACCCCAGGCTGAAGCTTTCTTT

j_call: TRBJ1-3
v_call: TRBV9
clone_size: NA
d_call: NA
cdr3_aa: CASSVAGRGDGNTIYF
cdr3_nt: TGTGCCAGCAGCGTAGCTGGGCGCGGTGATGGAAACACCATATATTTT

j_call: TRBJ1-1
v_call: TRBV27
clone_size: NA
d_call: TRBD1
cdr3_aa: CASSYRTGNTEAFF
cdr3_nt: TGTGCCAGCAGTTATAGGACAGGGAACACTGAAGCTTTCTTT